This paragraph covers one TCR beta chain sequence. The sample originates from a study of blood T cell repertoires in COVID-19. Study information: Acute and convalescent COVID-19 samples came from the United States, Italy and Spain.

Either two negative PCRs, clearance, or symptom resolution qualified Cohort 3 donors as recovered. In the original processing: Reference gene primer amplification gave estimated nucleated cell counts. TCRdb's copy holds only in-frame clones and misses some; the assay was immunoSEQ multiplex PCR. D and trimming come from the DNA, and the V and J calls and clone size come from that table. The data show a few hundred thousand clones, 80% to 90% seen once. CDR3 length equals 15 residues. Specimen: PBMCs or T cells enriched from blood (not recorded which). The TCR sequence derives from a man younger than 40 who had recovered from COVID-19. This chain connects TRBV21-1 to TRBJ1-2. TRBV21-1 is annotated as a pseudogene. CDR3 DNA sequence: TGTGCCAGCAGCAAAGGGGGAGTGATGAACTATGGCTACACCTTC. Translated: CASSKGGVMNYGYTF.